Each of the 17 T cell receptor beta chains below was sequenced from the same sample in a study of blood T cell repertoires in COVID-19. Using immunoSEQ multiplex PCR, the repertoire was profiled, and TCRdb retains in-frame clones only, with some absent. The profile shows around 300,000 clones, 90% of them singletons. Sequencing input: PBMCs or T cells enriched from blood (not recorded which). These receptor sequences come from a woman under 30 with acute COVID-19.

The gene calls are TRBV5-1 and TRBJ2-3, with TRBD1 identical over 7 bases. Trimming at V came to 4 bases and at J to 1 base, leaving 9 bases not matched to a gene. Germline assignment: CDR1 SGHRS and CDR2 YFSETQ. This CDR3 spans 16 amino acids. CDR3 sequence reads: CASSPGQVSGTDTQYF. DNA for the CDR3: TGCGCCAGCAGCCCTGGACAGGTTAGCGGCACAGATACGCAGTATTTT.

The chain carries TRBV5-1 and TRBJ2-3, with 8 bases lining up with TRBD1. J lost 4 bases, V lost 0 bases, and 10 bases had no gene match. CDR1 SGHRS and CDR2 YFSETQ come from the germline V gene. The CDR3 contains 17 residues. The CDR3 nucleotides read TGCGCCAGCAGCTTGGGGCAGGGGGCGCTCAGCGCAGATACGCAGTATTTT. It translates to CASSLGQGALSADTQYF.

A single count supports this clone. The chain joins TRBV5-1 to TRBJ1-2; 9 nucleotides agree with TRBD1. After removal of 4 bases from V and 5 bases from J, the junction contained 9 bases not matched to a gene. Germline V gene lookup returns CDR1 SGHRS and CDR2 YFSETQ. This CDR3 has 15 amino acids. CDR3 in DNA: TGCGCCAGCAGCCCGACAGGGGGGACCCAGTATGGCTACACCTTC. It encodes CASSPTGGTQYGYTF.

The chain is built from TRBV27 and TRBJ1-3; D gene uncertain. Germline CDR1 MNHEY, CDR2 SMNVEV (reference sequence). V lost 6 bases, J lost 2 bases, and 8 bases lay in between. This CDR3 is built from 13 residues. The CDR3 region is CASSQSAGNTIYF. The CDR3 DNA is TGTGCCAGCAGCCAGTCTGCTGGAAACACCATATATTTT.

The genes are TRBV29-1 and TRBJ2-3, with TRBD2 identical over 12 bases. The CDR3 is made up of 16 amino acids. Losses at the gene ends were 7 bases for V and 0 bases for J; bases not matched to a gene: 8. Germline CDR1 is SQVTM and CDR2 is ANQGSEA. For the CDR3, the DNA is TGCAGCGCAACCGGGACTAGCGGGCTGAGCACAGATACGCAGTATTTT. Protein product: CSATGTSGLSTDTQYF.

This chain connects TRBV13 to TRBJ1-5; 8 nucleotides line up with TRBD1. Germline V gives CDR1 PRHDT, CDR2 FYEKMQ (reference sequence). The ends lost 5 bases at V and 4 bases at J; junction bases unmatched: 10. The CDR3 extends over 16 amino acids. CDR3 sequence: CASSGILQGANQPQHF. CDR3 DNA: TGTGCCAGCAGCGGGATTTTGCAGGGGGCGAATCAGCCCCAGCATTTT.

This clone was observed a handful of times. The chain combines TRBV7-3 with TRBJ2-1; perhaps TRBD2 as D (6 bases). Trimming removed 2 bases at V and 4 bases at J, with 12 bases between. Germline V lookup: CDR1 SGHTA, CDR2 FQGTGA. There are 15 residues in the CDR3. CDR3 DNA sequence: TGTGCCAGCAGCTTACAGGGCGCGGGATACAATGAGCAGTTCTTC. It encodes CASSLQGAGYNEQFF.

This clone was detected once. The chain uses TRBV2 and TRBJ1-1; a possible D gene is TRBD1 (6 bases). The germline V and J ends were trimmed by 7 bases and 6 bases, with 18 bases remaining between them. CDR1 and CDR2 from the germline V gene are SNHLY and FYNNEI. The CDR3 runs 14 residues. DNA for the CDR3: TGTGCCAGCACGCAGCAGGGGATCCACGCTGAAGCTTTCTTT. This gives the protein CASTQQGIHAEAFF.

The chain employs TRBV12-3 or TRBV12-4 and TRBJ1-3; D remains ambiguous. V lost 7 bases, J lost 4 bases, and 5 bases lay in between. This CDR3 is 11 amino acids long. The CDR3 DNA follows: TGTGCCAGCACCCCAGGAAACACCATATATTTT. It yields the protein CASTPGNTIYF.

The genes are TRBV28 and TRBJ2-1; the match to TRBD2 covers 11 bases. The CDR3 loop spans 16 amino acids. CDR1 is MDHEN, CDR2 SYDVKM, per germline. V lost 6 bases, J lost 5 bases, and 9 bases stayed unmatched. The CDR3 nucleotides are TGTGCCAGCAGAATCATTGGGACTAGCGGTAACAATGAGCAGTTCTTC. This translates into CASRIIGTSGNNEQFF.

The genes are TRBV19 and TRBJ2-7, with TRBD1 matching over 10 bases. Trimming took 5 bases from V and 3 from J; bases not matched to a gene: 4. The germline gives CDR1 LNHDA, CDR2 SQIVND (reference sequence). The CDR3 consists of 14 residues. The CDR3 loop reads CASSPRTGGYEQYF. The DNA of the CDR3 is TGTGCCAGTAGTCCACGGACAGGGGGCTACGAGCAGTACTTC.

The J gene is TRBJ2-7, the V gene TRBV27; perhaps TRBD1 as D (7 bases). The germline CDR1 and CDR2 sequences are MNHEY and SMNVEV (reference sequence). The V end was cut by 7 bases, the J end by 3 bases, with 22 bases between. The CDR3 length is 16 residues. The CDR3 sequence is CASTTWAGGKNYEQYF. CDR3 bases: TGTGCCAGCACCACCTGGGCAGGGGGGAAAAACTACGAGCAGTACTTC.

The rearrangement uses TRBV5-3 and TRBJ1-4; 7 bases align to TRBD1. TRBV5-3 is an open reading frame, and its role is uncertain. This CDR3 spans 15 amino acids. After removal of 1 base from V and 2 bases from J, the junction contained 2 bases not matched to a gene. The CDR3 sequence: CARSLRGQTNEKLFF. Written as DNA, the CDR3 is TGTGCCAGAAGCTTGAGGGGACAGACTAATGAAAAACTGTTTTTT.

The chain links TRBV30 to TRBJ2-1, with 8 nucleotides matching TRBD1. The CDR3 runs to 14 residues. Germline assignment: CDR1 GTSNPN and CDR2 SVGIG (reference sequence). V dropped 7 bases and J dropped 3; count of bases not matched to a gene: 8. The CDR3 spells CASHRGSYYNEQFF. The CDR3 nucleotides are TGTGCCTCCCACAGGGGGTCTTACTACAATGAGCAGTTCTTC.

The chain employs TRBV9 and TRBJ2-7, with D tentatively TRBD2 (6 bases). The germline gives CDR1 SGDLS, CDR2 YYNGEE. The CDR3 is 16 amino acids. The V end lost 0 bases, the J end lost 5 bases, and 18 bases lay between the germline ends. This chain's CDR3 is CASSVDRAGTADEQYF. In nucleotides, the CDR3 is TGTGCCAGCAGCGTAGACCGTGCGGGAACAGCTGACGAGCAGTACTTC.

This clone was recorded only once. The chain employs TRBV10-3 and TRBJ1-2, with a weak D call TRBD1 (5 bases). Germline V gives CDR1 ENHRY, CDR2 SYGVKD. The CDR3 has 15 residues. The V gene lost 10 bases and the J gene lost 1 base, with 19 bases spanning the gap. CDR3 sequence (DNA): TGTGCCAGCGGCGGAGGGGCAGTCGATAACTATGGCTACACCTTC. Amino acids: CASGGGAVDNYGYTF.

The V and J genes are TRBV28 and TRBJ2-4; tentative D call: TRBD2 (5 bases). Trimming took off 10 bases at V and 1 base at J, with 14 bases between the two ends. CDR3 length: 14 residues. CDR1 is MDHEN and CDR2 is SYDVKM in the germline V gene. DNA for the CDR3: TGTGCCACCCTAACAAGAGGGGCCAAAAACATTCAGTACTTC. As protein: CATLTRGAKNIQYF.